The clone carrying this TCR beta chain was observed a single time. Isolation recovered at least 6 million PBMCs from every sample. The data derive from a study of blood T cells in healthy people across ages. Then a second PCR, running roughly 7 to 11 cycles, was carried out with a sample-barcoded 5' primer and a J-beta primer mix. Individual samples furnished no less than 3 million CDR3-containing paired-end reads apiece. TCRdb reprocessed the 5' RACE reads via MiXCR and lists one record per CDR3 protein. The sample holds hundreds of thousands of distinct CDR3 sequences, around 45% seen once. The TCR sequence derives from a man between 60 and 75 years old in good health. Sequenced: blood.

Here the CDR3 reads CAGIWTEGATEQFF. The DNA for the CDR3 is TGTGCCGGCATTTGGACAGAGGGGGCGACTGAGCAGTTCTTC. V usage is TRBV2 and J usage is TRBJ2-7; 7 nucleotides match TRBD1. The end of the DNA fits TRBJ2-1 better, so the J call may be wrong. Germline V lookup: CDR1 SNHLY, CDR2 FYNNEI. CDR3 size: 14 residues.